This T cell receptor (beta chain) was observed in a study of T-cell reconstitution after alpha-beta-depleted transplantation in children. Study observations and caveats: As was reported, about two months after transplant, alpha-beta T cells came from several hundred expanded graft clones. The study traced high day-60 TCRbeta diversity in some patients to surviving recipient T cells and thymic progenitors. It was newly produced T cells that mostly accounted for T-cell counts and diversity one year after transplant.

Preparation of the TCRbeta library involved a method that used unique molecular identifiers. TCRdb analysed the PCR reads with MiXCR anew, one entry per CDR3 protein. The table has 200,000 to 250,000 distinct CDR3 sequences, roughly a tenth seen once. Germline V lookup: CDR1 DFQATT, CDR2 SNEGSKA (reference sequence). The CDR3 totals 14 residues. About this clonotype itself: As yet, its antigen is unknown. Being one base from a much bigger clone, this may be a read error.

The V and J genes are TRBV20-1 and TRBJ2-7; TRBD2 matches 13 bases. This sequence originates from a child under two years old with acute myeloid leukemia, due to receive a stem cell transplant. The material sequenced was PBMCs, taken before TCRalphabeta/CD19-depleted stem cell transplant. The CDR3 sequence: CSALRTSGSYEQSF. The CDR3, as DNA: TGCAGTGCTTTACGGACTAGCGGGAGCTACGAGCAGTCCTTC.